What follows are 15 T cell receptor beta chains derived from one specimen sequenced in a study of blood T cell repertoires in COVID-19 (dated by TCRdb to the early 2020s). The library was generated by the immunoSEQ multiplex PCR assay. TCRdb holds this immuneACCESS table with in-frame rearrangements only. Some clones are missing; in checked studies, unresolved V genes explain under half, and the rest has no known cause. Recorded for this sample are under 200,000 clones; 85% to 90% of them occurred a single time. In total, the top ten clones hold 3% to 4% of the sample. Sequenced material: peripheral blood. All receptors derive from a woman in her 70s with acute or convalescent COVID-19.

The chain combines TRBV2 with TRBJ2-2; D is unresolved. V was pared by 5 bases and J by 3 bases, with 4 bases between. The CDR3 sequence is 12 residues long. Germline assignment: CDR1 SNHLY and CDR2 FYNNEI. The CDR3 here is CASSPDTGELFF. As DNA, the CDR3 is TGTGCCAGCAGTCCGGACACCGGGGAGCTGTTTTTT.

The rearrangement uses TRBV15 and TRBJ1-6; 7 positions agree with TRBD1. V gave up 4 bases and J gave up 7 bases; unmatched junction bases: 7. The CDR3 totals 15 residues. Germline V gives CDR1 LNHNV, CDR2 YYDKDF (reference sequence). This CDR3 is CATSIATGKNSPLHF. CDR3 nucleotide sequence: TGTGCCACCAGCATCGCGACAGGGAAGAATTCACCCCTCCACTTT.

The J gene is TRBJ2-5, the V gene TRBV30, with 7 bases lining up with TRBD1. Germline V gives CDR1 GTSNPN, CDR2 SVGIG (reference sequence). This CDR3 has 13 residues. V lost 0 bases and J lost 9; bases outside the gene matches: 7. In DNA form, the CDR3 reads TGTGCCTGGAGTGTAGGACAGGTCAGGCCCCAGTACTTC. As protein: CAWSVGQVRPQYF.

This chain connects TRBV4-2 to TRBJ2-1; possible D gene TRBD2, 6 bases. The CDR3 contains 15 residues. Trimming took 6 bases from V and 0 from J, leaving 12 bases between them. In germline, CDR1 is LGHNA, CDR2 YNFKEQ. The CDR3 nucleotides read TGTGCCAGCAGTTCCTCCGGGAGCTCCTACAATGAGCAGTTCTTC. Translation: CASSSSGSSYNEQFF.

This clone came up once. The rearrangement joins TRBV7-2 to TRBJ2-3; tentative D call: TRBD2 (6 bases). Trimming removed 1 base at V and 6 bases at J, with 11 bases between. The V gene's germline CDR1 is SGHTA and CDR2 FQGNSA. This CDR3 spans 14 amino acids. CDR3 region: CASSLGLASDTQYF. In DNA, the CDR3 is TGTGCCAGCAGCTTAGGGCTAGCGTCCGATACGCAGTATTTT.

V and J are TRBV24-1 and TRBJ2-1; TRBD2 matches at 13 bases. The CDR3 contains 16 residues. CDR1 and CDR2 from the germline V gene are KGHDR and SFDVKD. V lost 1 base and J lost 5; bases outside the gene matches: 1. The CDR3 loop is CATSDFGTSGDNEQFF. CDR3 in DNA: TGTGCCACCAGTGATTTTGGGACTAGCGGGGACAATGAGCAGTTCTTC.

This chain uses TRBV29-1 with TRBJ2-3; possibly TRBD2 for D (6 bases). The CDR3 contains 14 residues. V was cut by 4 bases and J by 6 bases, with 17 bases left in between. Germline V gene lookup returns CDR1 SQVTM and CDR2 ANQGSEA. The CDR3 sequence: CSVVVGGHADTQYF. The CDR3, as DNA: TGCAGCGTTGTAGTGGGGGGTCACGCCGATACGCAGTATTTT.

This rearrangement joins TRBV11-2 to TRBJ2-1; 8 bases match TRBD2. Per the germline V gene, CDR1 is SGHAT and CDR2 is FQNNGV. J lost 6 bases, V lost 5 bases, and 15 bases had no gene match. This CDR3 is built from 17 residues. This CDR3 is CASSPSSWGREGNEQFF. The CDR3 DNA is TGTGCCAGCAGCCCCTCCTCTTGGGGACGGGAGGGCAATGAGCAGTTCTTC.

V usage is TRBV24-1 and J usage is TRBJ1-3; 7 bases agree with TRBD1. After removal of 4 bases from V and 9 bases from J, the junction contained 2 bases not matched to a gene. Germline V gene lookup returns CDR1 KGHDR and CDR2 SFDVKD. This CDR3 has 12 amino acids. DNA for the CDR3: TGTGCCACCAGTGACTACAGGGGCACCATATATTTT. This sequence encodes CATSDYRGTIYF.

This chain connects TRBV5-5 to TRBJ1-1; 9 positions match TRBD1. The germline V gene encodes CDR1 SGHKS and CDR2 YYEKEE (reference sequence). This CDR3 has 17 residues. Unmatched junction bases numbered 11, after V lost 2 bases and J lost 3 bases. The CDR3 region is CASSLLVQGARDTEAFF. The CDR3 DNA sequence: TGTGCCAGCAGCTTACTGGTACAGGGGGCCAGGGACACTGAAGCTTTCTTT.

The chain combines TRBV11-2 with TRBJ1-1, with D uncertain. The CDR3 covers 13 residues. Deletions cut 2 bases from V and 8 bases from J, with 12 bases between. Germline CDR1 is SGHAT and CDR2 is FQNNGV. CDR3 sequence reads: CASSLTTSGEAFF. CDR3 bases: TGTGCCAGCAGCTTAACGACAAGCGGGGAAGCTTTCTTT. The full variable domain, in which reference TRBV11-2 and TRBJ1-1 provide the parts outside the CDR3, is EAGVAQSPRYKIIEKRQSVAFWCNPISGHATLYWYQQILGQGPKLLIQFQNNGVVDDSQLPKDRFSAERLKGVDSTLKIQPAKLEDSAVYLCASSLTTSGEAFFGQGTRLTVV.

The rearrangement uses TRBV5-1 and TRBJ2-7, with D hard to call. From germline, CDR1 is SGHRS and CDR2 YFSETQ. The CDR3 is made up of 15 amino acids. Trimming left V 0 bases short and J 1 base short, with 11 bases between. The CDR3 nucleotides are TGCGCCAGCAGCTTGGTCTCGAGCGTGTCCTACGAGCAGTACTTC. This sequence encodes CASSLVSSVSYEQYF.

This clone has a single count. The chain employs TRBV30 and TRBJ1-5; 8 bases match TRBD1. Germline loops: CDR1 GTSNPN, CDR2 SVGIG (reference sequence). Trimming took 2 bases from V and 6 from J; bases not matched to a gene: 3. The CDR3 contains 13 residues. CDR3 protein: CAWSPGGVQPQHF. As DNA, the CDR3 is TGTGCCTGGAGTCCAGGGGGCGTTCAGCCCCAGCATTTT.

This sequence joins TRBV30 and TRBJ1-6; maybe TRBD1 (6 bases). Trimming pared 7 bases from V and 5 bases from J, leaving 9 bases between. This CDR3 contains 12 residues. CDR1 is GTSNPN, CDR2 SVGIG, per germline (reference sequence). This chain's CDR3 is CASGQNNSPLHF. CDR3 bases: TGTGCCTCGGGACAAAATAATTCACCCCTCCACTTT.

J is TRBJ1-5 and V is TRBV5-8; D perhaps matches TRBD1 (6 bases). The CDR3 length is 14 residues. Deletions cut 6 bases from V and 0 bases from J, with 10 bases between. Per the germline V gene, CDR1 is SGHTS and CDR2 is YDEGEE. CDR3 nucleotide sequence: TGTGCCAGCACAGGGACATTTAGCAATCAGCCCCAGCATTTT. Translation gives CASTGTFSNQPQHF.